This T cell receptor (beta chain) was obtained from a study of cytomegalovirus exposure and HLA in healthy donors. Study-wide findings and caveats: The majority of TCR sequences were rare, yet some public TCRs appeared in many donors. Most of the CMV-associated TCR beta chains (in a later analysis) appeared to be HLA-restricted. A later analysis showed HLA-associated TCR beta chains outstripping equally common others in clonal expansion.

Remarks on this clone: The antigen is unknown.

The donors (healthy individuals) were bone marrow donors. In the PCR, 60 Vbeta and 13 Jbeta primers were used. This table comes from immunoSEQ multiplex PCR, and its TCRdb copy is limited to in-frame clones, with some not included. The repertoire holds approximately 150,000 clones, with around 76% as singletons. Sequencing input: PBMCs. The receptor comes from a man aged 55 to 69 in good health and CMV-seronegative.

This CDR3 is CASSRDRIQETQYF. CDR3 coding DNA: TGTGCCAGCAGCAGAGACAGGATCCAAGAGACCCAGTACTTC. The rearrangement uses TRBV7-2 and TRBJ2-5; D is perhaps TRBD1 (6 bases). Deletions cut 5 bases from V and 1 base from J, with 11 bases between. The CDR3 spans 14 residues. Germline V gives CDR1 SGHTA, CDR2 FQGNSA.